What follows are 24 T cell receptor beta chains derived from one specimen sequenced in a study of blood T cell repertoires in COVID-19. Sequenced by immunoSEQ multiplex PCR; TCRdb stores in-frame clones only, minus some. The repertoire holds 490,000 or so clones, 70% to 90% seen once, with 6.5% to 8.5% in the top ten. The sequencing input was PBMCs or T cells enriched from blood (not recorded which). The receptors were sampled from a woman aged 60 to 75 who had recovered from COVID-19.

This sequence joins TRBV7-2 and TRBJ1-1; D uncertain. V gave up 2 bases and J gave up 0 bases, with 13 bases separating them. Germline lookup yields CDR1 SGHTA and CDR2 FQGNSA. The CDR3 has 16 residues. The CDR3 DNA follows: TGTGCCAGCAGCTTAAGGTCCGCGGGTATGAACACTGAAGCTTTCTTT. Its translation: CASSLRSAGMNTEAFF.

The rearrangement joins TRBV6-5 to TRBJ2-1; D is undetermined. This CDR3 has 10 residues. CDR1 is MNHEY and CDR2 is SVGAGI in the germline V gene. With 8 bases removed from V and 9 bases from J, the gap between germline ends came to 8 bases. The CDR3 sequence: CASSRIEQFF. In DNA, the CDR3 is TGTGCCAGCTCGAGGATTGAGCAGTTCTTC.

The rearrangement joins TRBV10-1 to TRBJ1-3; D is perhaps TRBD1 (6 bases). Trimming removed 0 bases from V and 0 bases from J, with 9 bases in between. The germline gives CDR1 WNHNN, CDR2 SYGVQD (reference sequence). The CDR3 spans 16 residues. CDR3 sequence: CASSESGGNSGNTIYF. The DNA of the CDR3 is TGCGCCAGCAGTGAGTCAGGGGGAAACTCTGGAAACACCATATATTTT.

This clone showed up just once. The chain employs TRBV28 and TRBJ1-4; 7 bases align to TRBD1. V shed 5 bases and J 6 bases; nucleotides not matched to a gene: 9. The CDR3 runs 15 residues. CDR1 is MDHEN and CDR2 is SYDVKM in the germline V gene. The CDR3 DNA follows: TGTGCCAGCAGTCTCCAGGGGGAGATATATGAAAAACTGTTTTTT. Its protein is CASSLQGEIYEKLFF.

This clone occurred once. This rearrangement joins TRBV5-8 to TRBJ1-2; tentatively, D is TRBD1 (5 bases). V dropped 4 bases and J dropped 5 bases, with 15 bases sitting between them. The CDR3 is 14 residues long. Germline V CDR1 and CDR2: SGHTS, YDEGEE. CDR3 bases: TGTGCCAGCAGCAGGGGACGGGGGGAATATGGCTACACCTTC. Its translation is CASSRGRGEYGYTF.

V is TRBV2 and J is TRBJ1-1, with D maybe TRBD1 (6 bases). This CDR3 contains 12 residues. Germline CDR1 and CDR2: SNHLY and FYNNEI. The V end lost 8 bases, the J end lost 0 bases, and 7 bases lay between the germline ends. The CDR3 coding sequence is TGTGCCAGCGACAGGTTGAACACTGAAGCTTTCTTT. Translation gives CASDRLNTEAFF.

The chain employs TRBV5-1 and TRBJ1-1; 11 bases agree with TRBD1. The CDR3 has 15 amino acids. V was pared by 4 bases and J by 6 bases, with 8 bases of the junction left unmatched. The germline CDR1 and CDR2 sequences are SGHRS and YFSETQ. In DNA, the CDR3 is TGCGCCAGCAGCGATACAGGACAGGGGGCTTCTGAAGCTTTCTTT. It yields the protein CASSDTGQGASEAFF. The whole variable domain, remainder taken from reference TRBV5-1 and TRBJ1-1, is KAGVTQTPRYLIKTRGQQVTLSCSPISGHRSVSWYQQTPGQGLQFLFEYFSETQRNKGNFPGRFSGRQFSNSRSEMNVSTLELGDSALYLCASSDTGQGASEAFFGQGTRLTVV.

This clone showed up just once. This sequence joins TRBV12-5 and TRBJ1-5, with D perhaps TRBD1 (6 bases). V lost 7 bases and J lost 6, with 16 bases in between. Germline CDR1 is LGHNT and CDR2 is FRNRAP. This CDR3 comprises 14 residues. The CDR3, as DNA: TGTGCTAGTGTCCCGCCTCAAGGGGGTCAGCCCCAGCATTTT. This encodes CASVPPQGGQPQHF.

The chain carries TRBV5-1 and TRBJ2-7, with 8 bases identical to TRBD1. Germline CDR1 is SGHRS and CDR2 is YFSETQ. CDR3 size: 16 residues. V shed 0 bases and J 7 bases; nucleotides not matched to a gene: 12. This CDR3 is CASSLGLDRGSGEQYF. Written as DNA, the CDR3 is TGCGCCAGCAGCTTGGGGCTTGACAGGGGATCTGGAGAGCAGTACTTC.

The rearrangement joins TRBV6-5 to TRBJ2-7, with TRBD2 identical over 13 bases. The CDR3 loop spans 15 amino acids. Looked up from germline, CDR1 is MNHEY and CDR2 is SVGAGI. V lost 6 bases to trimming and J lost 2 bases; unmatched junction nucleotides: 4. In DNA form, the CDR3 reads TGTGCCAGCAGAGTTACTAGCGGGGGGGCCTACGAGCAGTACGTC. As protein: CASRVTSGGAYEQYV.

The chain couples TRBV24-1 to TRBJ2-4; 7 bases are a match to TRBD1. The germline V gene has CDR1 KGHDR and CDR2 SFDVKD. The ends lost 7 bases at V and 6 bases at J; junction bases unmatched: 5. The length of the CDR3 is 13 residues. DNA of the CDR3: TGTGCCACCAGCGGTGACAGGGCAAACATTCAGTACTTC. Its protein is CATSGDRANIQYF.

The V and J genes are TRBV6-1 and TRBJ1-5; 7 nucleotides align to TRBD1. The CDR3 is 13 amino acids. Germline V gene data show CDR1 as MNHNS and CDR2 as SASEGT. Unmatched junction bases numbered 2, after V lost 5 bases and J lost 4 bases. For the CDR3, the DNA is TGTGCCAGCAGTTGGGACAGAAATCAGCCCCAGCATTTT. Translating gives CASSWDRNQPQHF.

The chain links TRBV10-3 to TRBJ1-1; 10 nucleotides align to TRBD1. The CDR3 covers 14 residues. The V gene end was trimmed by 5 bases and the J gene end by 5 bases; junction bases not matched to a gene: 5. Per germline, CDR1 ENHRY and CDR2 SYGVKD. The chain's CDR3 is CAISYGTGVTEAFF. The CDR3 DNA reads TGTGCCATCAGTTACGGGACAGGGGTTACTGAAGCTTTCTTT.

The chain links TRBV5-1 to TRBJ2-5; 7 bases are a match to TRBD2. The CDR3 covers 15 residues. Germline V lookup: CDR1 SGHRS, CDR2 YFSETQ. The trim removed 4 bases at V and 5 bases at J, leaving 11 bases unmatched. The CDR3 nucleotides read TGCGCCAGCAGCCGGACTAGTCACGAGGGGGAGACCCAGTACTTC. Translating gives CASSRTSHEGETQYF.

The rearrangement joins TRBV30 to TRBJ2-7; D is ambiguous. CDR3 length equals 13 residues. Trimming left V 0 bases short and J 2 bases short, with 8 bases between. Germline CDR1 reads GTSNPN; CDR2 reads SVGIG (reference sequence). The DNA for the CDR3 is TGTGCCTGGAGTGTCTTGCGGACCTACGAGCAGTACTTC. It encodes CAWSVLRTYEQYF.

V gene TRBV27 combines with J gene TRBJ2-7; 7 bases map to TRBD1. Germline V gene sequence: CDR1 MNHEY, CDR2 SMNVEV (reference sequence). CDR3 length: 13 residues. The V and J ends lost 8 bases and 2 bases, in that order; junction bases with no gene match: 6. This CDR3 reads CASGYRGPYEQYF. CDR3 coding DNA: TGTGCCAGCGGGTACAGGGGTCCCTACGAGCAGTACTTC.

This chain connects TRBV24-1 to TRBJ1-5; the match to TRBD1 covers 10 bases. There are 16 residues in the CDR3. CDR1 is KGHDR, CDR2 SFDVKD, per germline. With 4 bases clipped from V and 7 bases from J, the junction kept 9 bases outside the gene matches. CDR3 coding DNA: TGTGCCACCAGTGACCCCGGGACAGGGGATGGGCAGCCCCAGCATTTT. It encodes CATSDPGTGDGQPQHF.

The chain combines TRBV19 with TRBJ1-1; TRBD1 might be the D (6 bases). The CDR3 is 14 residues long. Germline values: CDR1 LNHDA, CDR2 SQIVND (reference sequence). V gave up 5 bases and J gave up 3 bases, with 13 bases separating them. The CDR3 region is CASSSLPGDTEAFF. CDR3 nucleotide sequence: TGTGCCAGTAGTTCCCTTCCAGGGGACACTGAAGCTTTCTTT.

This chain connects TRBV6-6 to TRBJ2-2; D perhaps matches TRBD1 (5 bases). V lost 2 bases and J 4 bases, leaving 14 bases between the germline ends. CDR3 length equals 16 residues. From germline, CDR1 is MNHNY and CDR2 SVGAGI (reference sequence). CDR3 protein: CASSYRGPQGTGELFF. The CDR3 DNA reads TGTGCCAGCAGTTACAGGGGCCCTCAGGGCACCGGGGAGCTGTTTTTT.

The chain links TRBV19 to TRBJ2-1, with D maybe TRBD2 (5 bases). The CDR3 spans 13 residues. The germline V gene encodes CDR1 LNHDA and CDR2 SQIVND (reference sequence). Trimming pared 1 base from V and 8 bases from J, leaving 9 bases between. This CDR3 is CASSIGAGDEQFF. CDR3 in DNA: TGTGCCAGTAGTATAGGGGCGGGCGATGAGCAGTTCTTC. Variable domain in full (rest from reference TRBV19 and TRBJ2-1): DGGITQSPKYLFRKEGQNVTLSCEQNLNHDAMYWYRQDPGQGLRLIYYSQIVNDFQKGDIAEGYSVSREKKESFPLTVTSAQKNPTAFYLCASSIGAGDEQFFGPGTRLTVL.

This rearrangement joins TRBV5-1 to TRBJ2-1, with D possibly TRBD1 on 5 matching bases. The CDR3 runs to 13 residues. The V end was cut by 0 bases, the J end by 8 bases, with 9 bases between. Germline CDR1 and CDR2: SGHRS and YFSETQ. CDR3 nucleotide sequence: TGCGCCAGCAGCTTGGGGCCCAGGGATGAGCAGTTCTTC. It specifies CASSLGPRDEQFF.

In its sample, this clone was seen once. The V call is TRBV24-1, the J call TRBJ2-1, with unresolved D. Germline CDR1 is KGHDR and CDR2 is SFDVKD. V lost 1 base, J lost 0 bases, and 9 bases lay in between. The CDR3 has 16 amino acids. CDR3 region: CATSDLRSSSYNEQFF. CDR3 in DNA: TGTGCCACCAGTGATTTACGGTCGAGCTCCTACAATGAGCAGTTCTTC.

The chain couples TRBV18 to TRBJ1-1; TRBD1 matches 7 bases. The CDR3 has 15 residues. V was pared by 2 bases and J by 3 bases, with 6 bases of the junction left unmatched. The germline gives CDR1 KGHSH, CDR2 LQKENI. CDR3 residues: CASSPAQGPYTEAFF. The CDR3 coding sequence is TGTGCCAGCTCACCAGCACAGGGGCCCTACACTGAAGCTTTCTTT.

The gene calls are TRBV11-2 and TRBJ2-1; 12 bases line up with TRBD2. CDR1 SGHAT and CDR2 FQNNGV come from the germline V gene. V dropped 5 bases and J dropped 7; count of bases not matched to a gene: 6. The CDR3 runs 15 residues. The CDR3 loop reads CASSPRLAGDNEQFF. DNA for the CDR3: TGTGCCAGCAGCCCTCGACTAGCGGGGGATAATGAGCAGTTCTTC.